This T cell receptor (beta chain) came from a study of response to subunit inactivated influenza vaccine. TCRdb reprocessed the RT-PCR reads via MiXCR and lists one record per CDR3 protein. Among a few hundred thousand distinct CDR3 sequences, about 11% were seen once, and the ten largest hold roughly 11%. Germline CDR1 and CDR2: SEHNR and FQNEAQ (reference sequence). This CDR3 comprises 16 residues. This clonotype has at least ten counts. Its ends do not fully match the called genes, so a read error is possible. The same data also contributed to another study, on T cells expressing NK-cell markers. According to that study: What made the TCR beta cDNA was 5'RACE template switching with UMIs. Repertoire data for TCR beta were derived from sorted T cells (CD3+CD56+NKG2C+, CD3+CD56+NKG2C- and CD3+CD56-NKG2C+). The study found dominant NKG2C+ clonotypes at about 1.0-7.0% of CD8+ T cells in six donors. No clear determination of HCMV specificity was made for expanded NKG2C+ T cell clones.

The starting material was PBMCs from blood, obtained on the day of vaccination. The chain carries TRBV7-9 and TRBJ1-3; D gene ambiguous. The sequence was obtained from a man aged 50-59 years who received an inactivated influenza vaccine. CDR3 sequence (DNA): TGTGCCAGCAGCTTAGCGTCGGTTTTCTCTGGAAGCACCATATATTTT. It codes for CASSLASVFSGSTIYF.